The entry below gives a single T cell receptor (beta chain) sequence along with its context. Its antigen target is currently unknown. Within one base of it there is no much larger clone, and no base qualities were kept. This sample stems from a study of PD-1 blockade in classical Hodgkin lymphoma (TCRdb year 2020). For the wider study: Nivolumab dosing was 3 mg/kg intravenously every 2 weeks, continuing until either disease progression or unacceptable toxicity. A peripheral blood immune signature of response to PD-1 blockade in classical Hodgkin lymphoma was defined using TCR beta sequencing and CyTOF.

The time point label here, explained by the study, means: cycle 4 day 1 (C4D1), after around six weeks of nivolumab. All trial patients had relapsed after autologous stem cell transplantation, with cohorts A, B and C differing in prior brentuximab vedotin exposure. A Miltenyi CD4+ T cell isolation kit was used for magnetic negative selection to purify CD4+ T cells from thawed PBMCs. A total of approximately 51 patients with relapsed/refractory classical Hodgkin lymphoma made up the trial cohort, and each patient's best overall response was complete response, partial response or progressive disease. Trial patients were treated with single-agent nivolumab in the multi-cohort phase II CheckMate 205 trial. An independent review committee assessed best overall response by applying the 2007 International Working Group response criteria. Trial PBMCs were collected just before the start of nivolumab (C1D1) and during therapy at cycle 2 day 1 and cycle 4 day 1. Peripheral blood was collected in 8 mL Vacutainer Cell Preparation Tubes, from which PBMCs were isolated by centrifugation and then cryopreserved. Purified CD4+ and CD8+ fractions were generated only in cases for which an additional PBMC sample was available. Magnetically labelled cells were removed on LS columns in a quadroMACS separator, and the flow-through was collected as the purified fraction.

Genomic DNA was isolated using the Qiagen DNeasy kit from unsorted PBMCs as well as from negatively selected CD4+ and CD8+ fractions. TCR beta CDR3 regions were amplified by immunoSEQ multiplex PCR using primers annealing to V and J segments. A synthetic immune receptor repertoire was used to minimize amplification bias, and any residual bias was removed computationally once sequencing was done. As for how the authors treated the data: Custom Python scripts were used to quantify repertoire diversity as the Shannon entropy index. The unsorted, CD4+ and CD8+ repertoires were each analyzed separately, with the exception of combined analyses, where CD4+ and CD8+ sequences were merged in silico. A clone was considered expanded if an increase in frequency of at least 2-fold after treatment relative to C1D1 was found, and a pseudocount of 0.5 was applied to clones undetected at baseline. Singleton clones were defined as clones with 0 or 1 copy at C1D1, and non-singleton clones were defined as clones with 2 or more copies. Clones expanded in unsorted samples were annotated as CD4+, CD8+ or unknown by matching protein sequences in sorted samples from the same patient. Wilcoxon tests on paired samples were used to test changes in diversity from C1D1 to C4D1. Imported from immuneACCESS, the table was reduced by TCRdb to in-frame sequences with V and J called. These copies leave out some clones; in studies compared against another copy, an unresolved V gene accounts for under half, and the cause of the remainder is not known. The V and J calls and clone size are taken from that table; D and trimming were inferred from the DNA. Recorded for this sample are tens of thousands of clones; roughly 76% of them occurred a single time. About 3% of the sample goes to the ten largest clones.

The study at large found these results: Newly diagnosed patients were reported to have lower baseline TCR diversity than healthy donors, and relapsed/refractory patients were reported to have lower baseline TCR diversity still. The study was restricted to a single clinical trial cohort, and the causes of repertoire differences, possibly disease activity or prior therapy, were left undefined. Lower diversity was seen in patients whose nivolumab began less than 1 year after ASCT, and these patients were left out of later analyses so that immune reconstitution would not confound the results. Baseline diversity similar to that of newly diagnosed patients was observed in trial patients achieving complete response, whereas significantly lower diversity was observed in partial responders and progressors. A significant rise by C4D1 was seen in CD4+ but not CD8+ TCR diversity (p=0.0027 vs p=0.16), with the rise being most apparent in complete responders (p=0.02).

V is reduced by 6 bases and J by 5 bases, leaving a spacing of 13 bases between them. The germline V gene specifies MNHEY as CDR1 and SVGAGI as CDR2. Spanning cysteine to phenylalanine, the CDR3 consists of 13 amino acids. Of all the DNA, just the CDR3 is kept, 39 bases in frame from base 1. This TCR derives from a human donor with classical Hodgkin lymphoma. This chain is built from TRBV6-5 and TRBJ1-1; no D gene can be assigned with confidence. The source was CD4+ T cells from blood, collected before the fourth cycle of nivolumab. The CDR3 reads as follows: CASRYGVGTEAFF. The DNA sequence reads TGTGCCAGCAGATACGGGGTGGGGACTGAAGCTTTCTTT.